This T cell receptor beta chain was recorded in a study of OX40 agonist ivuxolimab in advanced cancers. Across the study: Patients' therapy was ivuxolimab, an antibody that acts as an agonist of OX40 (CD134). General study results and limits: Within 6 weeks, CD4+ and CD8+ blood T cells expanded clonally at 0.1 to 3.0 mg/kg.

Details on this clone: Its specificity is unknown.

Germline V gene lookup returns CDR1 SGHTA and CDR2 FQGNSA. This CDR3 region has 17 residues. The J segment lost 9 bases and the V segment lost 0 bases, leaving 13 bases of the junction unmatched. Clones were sequenced by immunoSEQ multiplex PCR, and TCRdb holds only the in-frame ones, with some missing. Of roughly 80,000 clones listed, about four fifths are singletons. The clonotype was recovered from an adult with an advanced solid tumor such as melanoma, head and neck, liver or kidney cancer. This chain uses TRBV7-2 with TRBJ2-2, with 7 positions matching TRBD1. Sequenced material: CD4+ or CD8+ T cells sorted from blood, taken in a trial of the OX40 agonist ivuxolimab. DNA for the CDR3: TGTGCCAGCAGCTTAGCCCCGTTAGGGACAGCGCACCGGGAGCTGTTTTTT. This encodes CASSLAPLGTAHRELFF.